A selection of T cell receptor beta chains follows, all from one sample in a study of T-cell reconstitution after alpha-beta-depleted transplantation in children. TCRdb re-analysed the PCR reads in MiXCR, keeping a single row per CDR3 protein. The table lists around 680,000 distinct CDR3 sequences, over 15% of them singletons. Sequenced here: PBMCs from the stem cell graft donor, sampled from the stem cell graft. The receptors shown here come from a human donor who donated a stem cell graft to a child with acute myeloid leukemia. Both conserved end residues are part of each CDR3. The D gene is left open where the match is weak. A clone size is listed for some rows: how often the clone was seen (once, few, many), or a class if it is expanded.

>few|.|TRBJ2-7|TRBV20-1
TGCAGTGCTAGAGGGGCAGGAGAATCCTACGAGCAGTACTTC
CSARGAGESYEQYF
>many|.|TRBJ1-4|TRBV20-1
TGCAGTGCTAGAGATCGGGTACCCAATGAAAAACTGTTTTTT
CSARDRVPNEKLFF
>.|.|TRBJ2-1|TRBV7-9
TGTGCCAGCAGCGTAATTCAAACTAGCTTTGAGCAGTTCTTC
CASSVIQTSFEQFF
>few|TRBD1|TRBJ2-6|TRBV5-1
TGCGCCAGCAGCTTGGACGGACAGGGGGCTGGGGCCAACGTCCTGACTTTC
CASSLDGQGAGANVLTF
>few|.|TRBJ2-7|TRBV13
TGTGCCAGCTCGATGGGGGGTACGGGGTACGAGCAGTACTTC
CASSMGGTGYEQYF
>few|TRBD2|TRBJ2-3|TRBV7-9
TGTGCCAGCAGCTTACTGGGGACTAGCGGCATCACAGATACGCAGTATTTT
CASSLLGTSGITDTQYF
>few|TRBD1|TRBJ1-1|TRBV12-3/TRBV12-4
TGTGCCAGCAGACCGACAGGGTTCGAGGGTGAAGCTTTCTTT
CASRPTGFEGEAFF
>many|TRBD1|TRBJ1-2|TRBV6-5
TGTGCCAGCAGTTACGGGACAGGAGGTTCTGGCTACACCTTC
CASSYGTGGSGYTF
>.|.|TRBJ2-4|TRBV15
TGTGCCACCAGCAGAGAAGCAGAAGGGTCCAAAAACATTCAGTACTTC
CATSREAEGSKNIQYF
>.|.|TRBJ2-1|TRBV12-3/TRBV12-4
TGTGACAGCAGTTTACGGCAGGGTGAAAATGAGCAGTTCTTC
CDSSLRQGENEQFF
>.|.|TRBJ1-1|TRBV13
TGTGCCAGCAGCGTCGACAGGCTGAGTTTGTACTCTGAAGCTTCCTTT
CASSVDRLSLYSEASF
>.|.|TRBJ2-7|TRBV15
TGTGCCACCAGCACCGAGGGGCGGGGAACCTACGAGCAGTACTTC
CATSTEGRGTYEQYF
>few|.|TRBJ2-5|TRBV7-6
TGTGCCAGCAGCTTAGCCGGGGACAAAGAGACCCAGTACTTC
CASSLAGDKETQYF
>many|.|TRBJ2-1|TRBV9
TGTGCCAGCAGCGTAGTTGGTTCGGGGTCCCGTGCCTACAATGAGCAGTTCTTC
CASSVVGSGSRAYNEQFF
>many|.|TRBJ1-1|TRBV7-2
TGTGCCAGCAGCCGAAACAGGGTTCAAACTGAAGCTTTCTTT
CASSRNRVQTEAFF
>many|TRBD2|TRBJ2-1|TRBV20-1
TGCAGTGGCGTGCGGGGGGGGTTCTCCTACAATGAGCAGTTCTTC
CSGVRGGFSYNEQFF
>many|TRBD2|TRBJ2-1|TRBV5-6
TGTGCCAGCAGCTTGGGCTCTAGCGGGGGGGCCCAGATCTTC
CASSLGSSGGAQIF
>.|TRBD2|TRBJ2-1|TRBV18
TGTGCCAGCTCACCTCCACGGGGGGGCCCTCTGGACAATGAGCAGTTCTTC
CASSPPRGGPLDNEQFF
>.|TRBD1|TRBJ1-2|TRBV20-1
TGCAGTGCCACAGCCGGGACAGGGGCCAACTATGGCTACACCTTC
CSATAGTGANYGYTF
>few|TRBD2|TRBJ2-3|TRBV10-3
TGTGCCATCAGTGGGCCCGGACTAGCGGGGGCCCTAGATACGCAGTATTTT
CAISGPGLAGALDTQYF
>few|.|TRBJ2-3|TRBV7-9
TGTGCCAGCAGAGGGGGGCCCACAGATACGCAGTATTTT
CASRGGPTDTQYF
>few|.|TRBJ2-5|TRBV5-1
TGCGCCAGCAGTCCGGGACACCCCCAAGAGACCCAGTACTTC
CASSPGHPQETQYF
>.|TRBD1|TRBJ1-1|TRBV7-2
TGTACCAGCAGCTTAACACCCGGGACAGGGGGGACTGAAGCTTTCTTT
CTSSLTPGTGGTEAFF
>many|.|TRBJ2-3|TRBV20-1
TGCAGTGCAGGGACTGGGGATACGCAGTATTTT
CSAGTGDTQYF
>many|.|TRBJ1-1|TRBV10-3
TGTGCCATCAGTGGCCGGGTCGGGGACACTGAAGCTTTCTTT
CAISGRVGDTEAFF
>many|.|TRBJ1-5|TRBV6-5
TGTGCCAGCAGTTCCTCTCGGATGGGACCCAACAATCAGCCCCAGCATTTT
CASSSSRMGPNNQPQHF
>many|TRBD1|TRBJ1-4|TRBV20-1
TGCAGTGCACCGACAGGGTATGGAAAACTGTTTTTT
CSAPTGYGKLFF
>.|TRBD1|TRBJ2-5|TRBV6-5
TGTGCCAGCAGTTTGGGACAGAAGGTTCAAGAGACCCAGTACTTC
CASSLGQKVQETQYF
>.|.|TRBJ2-1|TRBV5-1
TGCGCCAGCAGCTTGCGGCAGGGACGGGACAATGAGCAGTTCTTC
CASSLRQGRDNEQFF
>.|.|TRBJ1-6|TRBV21-1
TGTGCCAGCAGCCCCCGAAGAGCGAGGCATCCCTATTCACCCCTCCACTTT
CASSPRRARHPYSPLHF
>.|TRBD2|TRBJ2-3|TRBV5-5
TGTGCCAGCAGCTTGCTTGGACTAGCGGGGATGGATACGCGGTATTTT
CASSLLGLAGMDTRYF
>few|.|TRBJ2-4|TRBV25-1
TGTGCCAGCAGTGAATCGGCTCGGAGTATGCACTTC
CASSESARSMHF
>many|.|TRBJ1-1|TRBV6-1
TGTGCCAGCCGGGTACAAGAAGCTTTCTTT
CASRVQEAFF
>many|TRBD2|TRBJ2-5|TRBV29-1
TGCAGCGTAGCCGGGACTAGCGGGAAAGAGACCCAGTACTTC
CSVAGTSGKETQYF
>few|TRBD2|TRBJ2-1|TRBV11-2
TGTGCCAGCAGCTTTAGCGGGCCGGTAGATGAGCAGTTCTTC
CASSFSGPVDEQFF
>many|TRBD2|TRBJ2-1|TRBV27
TGTGCCTCAACGGAGCGGGGGGCCCACAATGAGCAGTTCTTC
CASTERGAHNEQFF
>few|.|TRBJ1-1|TRBV30
TGTGCCTGGAGTTGGACCGGGAACACTGAAGCTTTCTTT
CAWSWTGNTEAFF
>many|TRBD2|TRBJ2-1|TRBV20-1
TGCAGTGCTTCTAGCGGGAATTCCTACAATGAGCAGTTCTTC
CSASSGNSYNEQFF
>.|TRBD1|TRBJ2-5|TRBV10-3
TGTGCCATCAGTGACCCGGGGACAGGGGGCGCGGAGACCCAGTACTTC
CAISDPGTGGAETQYF
>few|TRBD1|TRBJ2-2|TRBV20-1
TGCAGTGCTAGAGATACGGGACAGGGGGCCGGGGAGCTGTTTTTT
CSARDTGQGAGELFF
>few|.|TRBJ2-2|TRBV6-2/TRBV6-3
TGTGCCAGCTCATACACCCGGGGGAGCACCGGGGAGCTGTTTTTT
CASSYTRGSTGELFF
>many|.|TRBJ2-5|TRBV29-1
TGCAGCGGTGCACAGGGTGAGACCCAGTACTTC
CSGAQGETQYF
>.|.|TRBJ1-1|TRBV5-1
TGCGCCAGCAGCCCAGCGTGGGGGGCGGGCGAAGCTTTCTTT
CASSPAWGAGEAFF
>few|.|TRBJ2-3|TRBV20-1
TGCAGTGCTAGTTCCGGCGGGGCTCCCTTGGCCACGCAGTATTTT
CSASSGGAPLATQYF
>.|.|TRBJ1-1|TRBV24-1
TGTGCCACCAGTGATTTTACCGGAGAAGCTTTCTTT
CATSDFTGEAFF
>few|.|TRBJ2-5|TRBV7-9
TGTGCCAGCAGAGACCAGGGGAGACAAGAGACCCAGTACTTC
CASRDQGRQETQYF
>.|TRBD2|TRBJ2-2|TRBV4-2
TGTGCCAGCAGCCATGGGGGGGAGACCGGGGAGCTGTTTTTT
CASSHGGETGELFF
>few|.|TRBJ2-1|TRBV6-2/TRBV6-3
TGTGCCAGCAGTTACAATTCAGATCGGGGGAGCTCCTACAATGAGCAGTTCTTC
CASSYNSDRGSSYNEQFF
>.|.|TRBJ1-1|TRBV5-1
TGCGCCAGCACCCCCGGTTATAGAGAGGCTGAAGCTTTCTTT
CASTPGYREAEAFF
>.|TRBD2|TRBJ2-6|TRBV6-2/TRBV6-3
TGTGCCAGCAGTCTGCGACTAGCGGGGGTCCCACTCTCTGGGGCCAACGTCCTGACTTTC
CASSLRLAGVPLSGANVLTF
>.|TRBD1|TRBJ2-7|TRBV4-2
TGTGCCAGCAGCCGATTTACGGGACAGGGGGCCTACGAGCAGTACTTC
CASSRFTGQGAYEQYF
>few|TRBD2|TRBJ2-1|TRBV20-1
TGCAGTGCTCCTCTGGGCGGGGGAGCCTACAATGAGCAGTTCTTC
CSAPLGGGAYNEQFF
>many|TRBD1|TRBJ2-7|TRBV29-1
TGCAGCGGGCAAATCGGACAGGGGAGTTCGTACGAGCAGTACTTC
CSGQIGQGSSYEQYF
>.|.|TRBJ2-1|TRBV5-1
TGCGCCAGCAGCTTGACGGCCCCGAGCCCCTACAATGACCAGTTCTTC
CASSLTAPSPYNDQFF
>many|TRBD1|TRBJ2-2|TRBV29-1
TGCAGCGTTCAAGGGGGCGCGAACACCGGGGAGCTGTTTTTT
CSVQGGANTGELFF
>.|.|TRBJ2-5|TRBV24-1
TGTGCCACCAGTGATTTCCCCCAGGGGTCGAAGACCCAGTACTTC
CATSDFPQGSKTQYF
>few|.|TRBJ1-1|TRBV6-5
TGTGCCAGCAGCTACCATGGGGTGGGGAACACTGAAGCTTTCTTT
CASSYHGVGNTEAFF
>few|.|TRBJ2-7|TRBV7-2
TGTGCCAGCAGCTCCACAATACACTACGAGCAGTACTTC
CASSSTIHYEQYF
>many|.|TRBJ1-2|TRBV20-1
TGCAGCTATCAGGGGTTTAACTATGGCTACACCTTC
CSYQGFNYGYTF